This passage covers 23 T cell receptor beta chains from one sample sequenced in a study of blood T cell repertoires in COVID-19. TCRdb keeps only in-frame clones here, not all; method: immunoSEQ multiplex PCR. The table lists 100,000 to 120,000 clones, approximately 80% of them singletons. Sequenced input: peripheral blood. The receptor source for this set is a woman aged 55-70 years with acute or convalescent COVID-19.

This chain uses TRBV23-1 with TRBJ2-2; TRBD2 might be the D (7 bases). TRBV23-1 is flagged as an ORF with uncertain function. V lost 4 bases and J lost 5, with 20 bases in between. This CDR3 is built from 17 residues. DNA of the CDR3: TGCGCCAGCAGTCCCCAAGGGGGGGCTCAACATACCGGGGAGCTGTTTTTT. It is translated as CASSPQGGAQHTGELFF.

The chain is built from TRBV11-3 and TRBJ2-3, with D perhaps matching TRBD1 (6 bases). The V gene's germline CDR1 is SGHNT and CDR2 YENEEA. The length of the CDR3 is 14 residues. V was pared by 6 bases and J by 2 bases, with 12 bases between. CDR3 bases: TGTGCCAGCAGTCTACAGGGTATCACAGATACGCAGTATTTT. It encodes CASSLQGITDTQYF. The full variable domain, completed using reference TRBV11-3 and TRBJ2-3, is EAGVVQSPRYKIIEKKQPVAFWCNPISGHNTLYWYLQNLGQGPELLIRYENEEAVDDSQLPKDRFSAERLKGVDSTLKIQPAELGDSAVYLCASSLQGITDTQYFGPGTRLTVL.

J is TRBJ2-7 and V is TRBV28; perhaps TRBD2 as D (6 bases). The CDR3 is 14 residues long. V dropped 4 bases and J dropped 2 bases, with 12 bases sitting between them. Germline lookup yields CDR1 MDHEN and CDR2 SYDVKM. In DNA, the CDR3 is TGTGCCAGCAGTTCCAGGACTACTGCCTACGAGCAGTACTTC. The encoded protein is CASSSRTTAYEQYF.

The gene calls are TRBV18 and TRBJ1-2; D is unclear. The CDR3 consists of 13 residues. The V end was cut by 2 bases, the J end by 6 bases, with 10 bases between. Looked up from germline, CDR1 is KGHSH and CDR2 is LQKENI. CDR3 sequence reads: CASSPMRGDGYTF. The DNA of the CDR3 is TGTGCCAGCTCACCAATGCGAGGTGATGGCTACACCTTC.

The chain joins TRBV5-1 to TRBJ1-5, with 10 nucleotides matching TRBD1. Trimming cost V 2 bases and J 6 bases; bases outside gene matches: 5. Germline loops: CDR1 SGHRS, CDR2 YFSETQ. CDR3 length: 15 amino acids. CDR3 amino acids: CASSLGQGESQPQHF. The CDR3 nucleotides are TGCGCCAGCAGCTTAGGACAGGGGGAAAGTCAGCCCCAGCATTTT.

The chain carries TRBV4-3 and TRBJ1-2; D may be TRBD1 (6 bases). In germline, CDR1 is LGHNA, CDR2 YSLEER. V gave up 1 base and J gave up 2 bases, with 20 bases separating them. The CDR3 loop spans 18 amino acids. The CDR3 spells CASSQVRGRGPKNYGYTF. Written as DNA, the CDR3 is TGCGCCAGCAGCCAAGTTAGGGGCAGGGGCCCTAAGAACTATGGCTACACCTTC.

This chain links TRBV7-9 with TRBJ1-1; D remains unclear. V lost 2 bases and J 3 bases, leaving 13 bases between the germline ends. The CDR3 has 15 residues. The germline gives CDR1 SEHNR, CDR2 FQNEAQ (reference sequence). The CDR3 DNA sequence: TGTGCCAGCAGCTTAAGGAAAGGTGCGGACACTGAAGCTTTCTTT. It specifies CASSLRKGADTEAFF.

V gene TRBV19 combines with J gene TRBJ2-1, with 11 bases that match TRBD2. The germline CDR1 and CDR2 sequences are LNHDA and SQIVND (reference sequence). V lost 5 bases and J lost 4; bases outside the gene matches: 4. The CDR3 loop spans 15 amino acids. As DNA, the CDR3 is TGTGCCAGTAGTGTCACTAGCGGGGGTTACAATGAGCAGTTCTTC. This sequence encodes CASSVTSGGYNEQFF.

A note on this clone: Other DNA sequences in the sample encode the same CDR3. In DNA, the CDR3 is TGTGCCAGCAGCGTAGGGGGGGTGAACACTGAAGCTTTCTTT. Residues: CASSVGGVNTEAFF. The genes are TRBV9 and TRBJ1-1; a weak D match, TRBD1 (5 bases). Trimming took 0 bases from V and 0 from J, leaving 6 bases between them. Germline V gene data show CDR1 as SGDLS and CDR2 as YYNGEE. There are 14 residues in the CDR3.

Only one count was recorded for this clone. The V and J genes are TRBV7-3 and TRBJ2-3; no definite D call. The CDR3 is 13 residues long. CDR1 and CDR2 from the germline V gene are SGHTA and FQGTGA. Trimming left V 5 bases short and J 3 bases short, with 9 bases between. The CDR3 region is CASSPAVTDTQYF. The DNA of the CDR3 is TGTGCCAGCAGCCCTGCGGTAACAGATACGCAGTATTTT.

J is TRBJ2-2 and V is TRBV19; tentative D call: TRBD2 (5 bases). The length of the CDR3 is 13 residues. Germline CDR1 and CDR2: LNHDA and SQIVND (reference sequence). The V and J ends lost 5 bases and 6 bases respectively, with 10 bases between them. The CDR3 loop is CASSLRDSGELFF. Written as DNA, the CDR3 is TGTGCCAGTAGTCTGAGGGATTCCGGGGAGCTGTTTTTT. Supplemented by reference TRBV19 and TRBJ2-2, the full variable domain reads DGGITQSPKYLFRKEGQNVTLSCEQNLNHDAMYWYRQDPGQGLRLIYYSQIVNDFQKGDIAEGYSVSREKKESFPLTVTSAQKNPTAFYLCASSLRDSGELFFGEGSRLTVL.

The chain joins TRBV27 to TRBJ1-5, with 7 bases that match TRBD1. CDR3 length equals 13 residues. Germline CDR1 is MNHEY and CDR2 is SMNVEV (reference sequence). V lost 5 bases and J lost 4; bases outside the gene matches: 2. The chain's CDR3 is CASSLQGNQPQHF. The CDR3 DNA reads TGTGCCAGCAGTCTACAGGGGAATCAGCCCCAGCATTTT.

In DNA form, the CDR3 reads TGTGCCAGCAGCAAGACAGGAACATACGAGCAGTACTTC. The encoded protein is CASSKTGTYEQYF. The chain combines TRBV5-4 with TRBJ2-7, with D possibly TRBD1 on 6 matching bases. With 4 bases removed from V and 4 bases from J, the gap between germline ends came to 12 bases. In germline, CDR1 is SGHNT, CDR2 YYREEE (reference sequence). The CDR3 length is 13 residues.

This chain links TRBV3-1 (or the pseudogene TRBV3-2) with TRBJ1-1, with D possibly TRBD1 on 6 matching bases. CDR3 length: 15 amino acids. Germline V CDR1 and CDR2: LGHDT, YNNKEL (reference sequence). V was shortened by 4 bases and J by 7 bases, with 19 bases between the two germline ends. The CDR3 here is CASSLTLQGTFEAFF. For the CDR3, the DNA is TGTGCCAGCAGCCTCACGTTACAGGGAACTTTTGAAGCTTTCTTT.

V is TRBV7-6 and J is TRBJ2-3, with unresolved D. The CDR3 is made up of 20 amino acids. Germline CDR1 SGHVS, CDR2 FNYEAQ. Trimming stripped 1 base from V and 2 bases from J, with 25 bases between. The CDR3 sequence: CASSLESPSPRRHLTDTQYF. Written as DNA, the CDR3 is TGTGCCAGCAGCTTAGAGTCCCCGTCCCCCAGACGACATCTCACAGATACGCAGTATTTT. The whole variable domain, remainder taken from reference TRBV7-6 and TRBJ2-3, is GAGVSQSPRYKVTKRGQDVALRCDPISGHVSLYWYRQALGQGPEFLTYFNYEAQQDKSGLPNDRFSAERPEGSISTLTIQRTEQRDSAMYRCASSLESPSPRRHLTDTQYFGPGTRLTVL.

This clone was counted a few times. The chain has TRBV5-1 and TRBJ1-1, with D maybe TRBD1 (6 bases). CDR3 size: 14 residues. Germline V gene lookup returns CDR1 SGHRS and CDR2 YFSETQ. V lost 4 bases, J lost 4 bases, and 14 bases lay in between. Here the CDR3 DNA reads TGCGCCAGCAGCCCGGACAGACCCAGCACTGAAGCTTTCTTT. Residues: CASSPDRPSTEAFF.

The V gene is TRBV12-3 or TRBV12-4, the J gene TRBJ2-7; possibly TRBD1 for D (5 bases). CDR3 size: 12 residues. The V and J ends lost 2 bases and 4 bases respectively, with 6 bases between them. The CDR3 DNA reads TGTGCCAGCAGTTTAAGGGGTTACGAGCAGTACTTC. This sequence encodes CASSLRGYEQYF.

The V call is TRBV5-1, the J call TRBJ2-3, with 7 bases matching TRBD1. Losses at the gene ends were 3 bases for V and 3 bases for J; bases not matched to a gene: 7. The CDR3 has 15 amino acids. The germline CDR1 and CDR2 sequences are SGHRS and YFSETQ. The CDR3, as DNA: TGCGCCAGCAGCTCGACAGGGTCGGGGACAGATACGCAGTATTTT. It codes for CASSSTGSGTDTQYF.

CDR3 residues: CASSLGGLSQPQHF. Here the CDR3 DNA reads TGCGCCAGCAGCTTGGGGGGGCTTAGTCAGCCCCAGCATTTT. The chain links TRBV5-1 to TRBJ1-5, with a possible D match to TRBD1 (6 bases). Germline assignment: CDR1 SGHRS and CDR2 YFSETQ. CDR3 length equals 14 residues. The germline V and J ends were trimmed by 0 bases and 6 bases, with 10 bases remaining between them.

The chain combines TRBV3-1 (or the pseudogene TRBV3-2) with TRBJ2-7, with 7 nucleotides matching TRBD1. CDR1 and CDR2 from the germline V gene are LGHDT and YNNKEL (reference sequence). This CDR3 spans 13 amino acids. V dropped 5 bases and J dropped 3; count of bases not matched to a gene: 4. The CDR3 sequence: CASSAGTDYEQYF. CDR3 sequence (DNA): TGTGCCAGCAGCGCCGGGACAGACTACGAGCAGTACTTC.

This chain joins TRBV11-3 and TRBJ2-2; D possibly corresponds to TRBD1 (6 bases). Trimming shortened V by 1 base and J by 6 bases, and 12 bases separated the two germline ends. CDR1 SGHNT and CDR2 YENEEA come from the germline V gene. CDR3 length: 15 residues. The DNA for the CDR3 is TGTGCCAGCAGCTTAGTCAGGGGCGGTTCCGGGGAGCTGTTTTTT. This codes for CASSLVRGGSGELFF.

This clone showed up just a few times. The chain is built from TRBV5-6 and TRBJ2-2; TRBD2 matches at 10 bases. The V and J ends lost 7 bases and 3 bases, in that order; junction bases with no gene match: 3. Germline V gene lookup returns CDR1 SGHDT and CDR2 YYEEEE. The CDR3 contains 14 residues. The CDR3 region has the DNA TGTGCCAGCGCAGCGGGGGGGTACACCGGGGAGCTGTTTTTT. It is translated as CASAAGGYTGELFF.

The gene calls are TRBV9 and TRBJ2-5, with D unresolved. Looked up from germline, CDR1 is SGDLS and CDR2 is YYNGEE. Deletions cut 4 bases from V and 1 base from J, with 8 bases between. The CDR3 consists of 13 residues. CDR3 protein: CASSMRTQETQYF. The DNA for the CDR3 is TGTGCCAGCAGCATGAGAACCCAAGAGACCCAGTACTTC. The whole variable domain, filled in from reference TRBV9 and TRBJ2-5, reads DSGVTQTPKHLITATGQRVTLRCSPRSGDLSVYWYQQSLDQGLQFLIQYYNGEERAKGNILERFSAQQFPDLHSELNLSSLELGDSALYFCASSMRTQETQYFGPGTRLLVL.